This T cell receptor (beta chain) derives from a study of cytomegalovirus exposure and HLA in healthy donors. Study as a whole: Under 90% of 398 genotyped donors fell in the Caucasian-associated ancestry cluster. Regarding the study as a whole: In a later analysis, at a false discovery rate of 0.05, roughly 18,000 TCR beta sequences were associated with HLA alleles. Later work found most CMV-associated TCR beta chains apparently HLA-restricted.

Both 60 Vbeta primers and 13 Jbeta primers went into the PCR. Profiling relied on immunoSEQ multiplex PCR, and the TCRdb table lists in-frame clones only, not all of them. Here the sample spans around 180,000 clones, 80% to 85% being singletons. Points on this clone: Its antigen is still unknown.

From germline, CDR1 is SGDLS and CDR2 YYNGEE. The CDR3 totals 16 residues. Between the trimmed V and J ends, which lost 3 bases and 2 bases, there was a span of 17 bases. Specimen: PBMCs. This sequence originates from a boy younger than 18 in good health and CMV-seronegative. The chain uses TRBV9 and TRBJ2-5, with D possibly being TRBD2 (6 bases). Here the CDR3 reads CASSAGVAEGQETQYF. The CDR3 region has the DNA TGTGCCAGCAGCGCCGGTGTAGCGGAGGGGCAAGAGACCCAGTACTTC.